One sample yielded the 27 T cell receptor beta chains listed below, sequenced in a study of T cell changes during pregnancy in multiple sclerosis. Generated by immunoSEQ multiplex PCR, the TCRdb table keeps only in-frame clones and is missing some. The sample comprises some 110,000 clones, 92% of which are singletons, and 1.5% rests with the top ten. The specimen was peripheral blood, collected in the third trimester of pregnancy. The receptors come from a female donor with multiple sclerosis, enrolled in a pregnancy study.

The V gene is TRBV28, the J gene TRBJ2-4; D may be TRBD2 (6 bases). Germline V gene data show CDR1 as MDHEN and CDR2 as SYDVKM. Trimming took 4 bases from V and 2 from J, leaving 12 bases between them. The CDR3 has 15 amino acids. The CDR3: CASSSGDGSKNIQYF. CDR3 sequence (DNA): TGTGCCAGCAGTTCGGGGGACGGCTCCAAAAACATTCAGTACTTC. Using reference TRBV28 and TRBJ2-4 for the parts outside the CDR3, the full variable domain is DVKVTQSSRYLVKRTGEKVFLECVQDMDHENMFWYRQDPGLGLRLIYFSYDVKMKEKGDIPEGYSVSREKKERFSLILESASTNQTSMYLCASSSGDGSKNIQYFGAGTRLSVL.

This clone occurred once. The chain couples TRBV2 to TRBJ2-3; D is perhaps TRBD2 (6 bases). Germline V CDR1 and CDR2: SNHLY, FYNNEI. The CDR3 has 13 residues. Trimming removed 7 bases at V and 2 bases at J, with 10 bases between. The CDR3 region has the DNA TGTGCCAGCAAGGGGACTTTCACAGATACGCAGTATTTT. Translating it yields CASKGTFTDTQYF.

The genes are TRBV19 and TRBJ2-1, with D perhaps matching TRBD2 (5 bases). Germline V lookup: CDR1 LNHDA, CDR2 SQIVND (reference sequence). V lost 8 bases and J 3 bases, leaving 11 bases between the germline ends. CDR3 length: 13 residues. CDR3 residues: CASPEGNYNEQFF. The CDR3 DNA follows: TGTGCCAGTCCAGAGGGCAACTACAATGAGCAGTTCTTC.

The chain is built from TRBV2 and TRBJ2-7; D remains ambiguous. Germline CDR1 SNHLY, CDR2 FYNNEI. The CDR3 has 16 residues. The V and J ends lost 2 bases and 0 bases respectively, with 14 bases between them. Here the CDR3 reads CASSELEVIGSYEQYF. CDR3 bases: TGTGCCAGCAGTGAATTAGAGGTAATCGGCTCCTACGAGCAGTACTTC.

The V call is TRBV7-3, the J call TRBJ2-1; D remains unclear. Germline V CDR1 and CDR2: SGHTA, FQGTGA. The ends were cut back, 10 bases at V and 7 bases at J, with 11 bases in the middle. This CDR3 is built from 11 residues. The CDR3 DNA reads TGTGCCACCAGGTTAGTAAATGAGCAGTTCTTC. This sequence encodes CATRLVNEQFF.

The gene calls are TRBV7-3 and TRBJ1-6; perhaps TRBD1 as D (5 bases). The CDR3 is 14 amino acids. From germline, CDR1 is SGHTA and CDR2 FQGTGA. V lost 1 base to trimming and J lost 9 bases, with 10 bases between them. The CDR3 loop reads CASSLSGGGSPLHF. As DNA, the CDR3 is TGTGCCAGCAGCTTAAGCGGGGGTGGTTCACCCCTCCACTTT.

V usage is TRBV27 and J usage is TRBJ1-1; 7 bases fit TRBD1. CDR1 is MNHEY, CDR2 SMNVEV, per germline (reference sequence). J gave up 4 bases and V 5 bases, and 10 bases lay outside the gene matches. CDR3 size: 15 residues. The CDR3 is CASSLRTGVSTEAFF. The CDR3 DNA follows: TGTGCCAGCAGTCTCCGGACAGGTGTGAGCACTGAAGCTTTCTTT.

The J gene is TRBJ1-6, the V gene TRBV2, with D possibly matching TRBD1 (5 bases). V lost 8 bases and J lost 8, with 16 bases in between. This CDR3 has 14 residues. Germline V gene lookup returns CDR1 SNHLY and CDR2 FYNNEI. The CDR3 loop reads CASSLKGQHSPLHF. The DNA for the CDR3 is TGTGCCAGCTCCCTAAAGGGGCAGCATTCACCCCTCCACTTT.

CDR3 nucleotides: TGTGCCAGCAGTGAATCGATTTATTTGGGGGCGTACGAGCAGTACTTC. This translates into CASSESIYLGAYEQYF. This sequence joins TRBV6-1 and TRBJ2-7; D is perhaps TRBD1 (6 bases). V was trimmed by 2 bases and J by 4 bases, leaving 18 bases between them. Germline CDR1 is MNHNS and CDR2 is SASEGT. The CDR3 length is 16 residues.

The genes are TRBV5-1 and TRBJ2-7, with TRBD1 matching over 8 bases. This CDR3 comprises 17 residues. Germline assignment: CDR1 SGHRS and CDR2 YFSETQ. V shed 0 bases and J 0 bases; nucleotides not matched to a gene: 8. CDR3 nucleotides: TGCGCCAGCAGCTTGGGGGGTTTGGGACAGGCCTCCTACGAGCAGTACTTC. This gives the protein CASSLGGLGQASYEQYF.

CDR3 sequence reads: CATSRDTTDLQPQHF. Written as DNA, the CDR3 is TGTGCCACCAGCAGAGATACGACAGATTTACAGCCCCAGCATTTT. V and J are TRBV15 and TRBJ1-5; possible D gene TRBD1, 5 bases. CDR1 LNHNV and CDR2 YYDKDF come from the germline V gene (reference sequence). Trimming removed 0 bases from V and 7 bases from J, with 13 bases in between. The CDR3 contains 15 residues.

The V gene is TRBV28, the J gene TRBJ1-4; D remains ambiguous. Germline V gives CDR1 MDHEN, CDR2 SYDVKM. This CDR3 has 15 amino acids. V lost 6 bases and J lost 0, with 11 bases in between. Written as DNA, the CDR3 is TGTGCCAGCAGAGCGACCTCTGCAACTAATGAAAAACTGTTTTTT. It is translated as CASRATSATNEKLFF. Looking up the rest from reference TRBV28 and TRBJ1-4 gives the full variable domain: DVKVTQSSRYLVKRTGEKVFLECVQDMDHENMFWYRQDPGLGLRLIYFSYDVKMKEKGDIPEGYSVSREKKERFSLILESASTNQTSMYLCASRATSATNEKLFFGSGTQLSVL.

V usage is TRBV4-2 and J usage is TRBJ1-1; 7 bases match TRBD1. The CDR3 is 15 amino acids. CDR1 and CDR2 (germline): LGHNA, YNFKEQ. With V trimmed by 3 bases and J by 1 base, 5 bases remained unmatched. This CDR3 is CASSQVRGRNTEAFF. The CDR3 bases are TGTGCCAGCAGCCAGGTCAGGGGGAGGAACACTGAAGCTTTCTTT.

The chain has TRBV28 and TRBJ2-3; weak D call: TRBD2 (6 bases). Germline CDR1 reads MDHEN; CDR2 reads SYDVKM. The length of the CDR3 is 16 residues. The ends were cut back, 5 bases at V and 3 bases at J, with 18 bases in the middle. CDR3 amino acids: CASSPDYPFGTDTQYF. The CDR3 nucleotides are TGTGCCAGCAGTCCGGACTACCCCTTCGGGACAGATACGCAGTATTTT.

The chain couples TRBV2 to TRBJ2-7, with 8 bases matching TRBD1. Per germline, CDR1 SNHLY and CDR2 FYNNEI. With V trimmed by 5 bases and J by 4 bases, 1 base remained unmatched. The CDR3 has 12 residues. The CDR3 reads CASSRDRYEQYF. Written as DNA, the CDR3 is TGTGCCAGCAGTAGGGACAGGTACGAGCAGTACTTC.

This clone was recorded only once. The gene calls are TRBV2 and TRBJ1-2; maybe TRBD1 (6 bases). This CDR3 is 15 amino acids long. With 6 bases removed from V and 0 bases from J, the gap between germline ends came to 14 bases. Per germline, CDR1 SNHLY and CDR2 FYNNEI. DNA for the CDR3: TGTGCCAGCAGGATGGGGGCAAACGCTAACTATGGCTACACCTTC. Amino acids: CASRMGANANYGYTF.

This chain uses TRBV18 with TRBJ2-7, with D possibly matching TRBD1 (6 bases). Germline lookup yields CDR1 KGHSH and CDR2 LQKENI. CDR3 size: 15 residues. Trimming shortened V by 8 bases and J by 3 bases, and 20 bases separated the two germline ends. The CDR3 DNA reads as TGTGCCAGCCGACCATCAGGGGATCCCTACTACGAGCAGTACTTC. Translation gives CASRPSGDPYYEQYF.

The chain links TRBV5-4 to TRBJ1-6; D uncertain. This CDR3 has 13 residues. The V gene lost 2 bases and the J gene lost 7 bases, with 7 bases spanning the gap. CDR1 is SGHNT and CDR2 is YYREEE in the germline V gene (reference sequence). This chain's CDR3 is CASSFERNSPLHF. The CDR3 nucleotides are TGTGCCAGCAGCTTCGAGCGGAATTCACCCCTCCACTTT.

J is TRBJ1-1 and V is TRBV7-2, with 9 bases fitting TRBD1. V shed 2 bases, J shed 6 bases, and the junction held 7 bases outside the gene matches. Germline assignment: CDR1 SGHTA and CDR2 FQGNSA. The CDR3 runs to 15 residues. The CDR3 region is CASSLSTGGLPEAFF. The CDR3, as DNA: TGTGCCAGCAGCTTAAGTACAGGGGGCTTACCTGAAGCTTTCTTT.

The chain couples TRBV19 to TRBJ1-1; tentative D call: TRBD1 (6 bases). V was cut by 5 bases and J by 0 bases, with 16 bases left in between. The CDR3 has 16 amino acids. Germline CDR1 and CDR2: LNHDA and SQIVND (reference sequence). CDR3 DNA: TGTGCCAGTAGTCGATCACAGGGTTTTTTGAACACTGAAGCTTTCTTT. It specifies CASSRSQGFLNTEAFF.

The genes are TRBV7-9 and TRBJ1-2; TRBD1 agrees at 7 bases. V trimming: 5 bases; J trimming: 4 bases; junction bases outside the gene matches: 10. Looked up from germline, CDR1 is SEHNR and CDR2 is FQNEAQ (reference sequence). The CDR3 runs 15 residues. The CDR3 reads CASSDDGGTVYGYTF. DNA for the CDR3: TGTGCCAGCAGCGACGATGGGGGGACAGTCTATGGCTACACCTTC.

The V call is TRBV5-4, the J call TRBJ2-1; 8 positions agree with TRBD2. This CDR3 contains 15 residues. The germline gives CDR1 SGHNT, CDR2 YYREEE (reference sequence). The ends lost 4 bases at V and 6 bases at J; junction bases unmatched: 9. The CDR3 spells CASSPGGLAGNEQFF. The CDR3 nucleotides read TGTGCCAGCAGCCCGGGCGGACTAGCAGGCAATGAGCAGTTCTTC.

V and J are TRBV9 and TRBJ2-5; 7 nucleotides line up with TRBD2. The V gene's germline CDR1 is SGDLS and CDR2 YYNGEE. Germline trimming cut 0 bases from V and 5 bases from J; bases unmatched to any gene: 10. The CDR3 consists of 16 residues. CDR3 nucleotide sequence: TGTGCCAGCAGCGTAGCTGGTGGGAGGGCCGGTGAGACCCAGTACTTC. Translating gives CASSVAGGRAGETQYF.

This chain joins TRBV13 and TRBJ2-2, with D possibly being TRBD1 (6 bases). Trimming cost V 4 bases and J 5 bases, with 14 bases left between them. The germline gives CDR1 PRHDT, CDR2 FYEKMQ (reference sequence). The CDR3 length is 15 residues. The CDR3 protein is CASSSSGQRTGELFF. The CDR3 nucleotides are TGTGCCAGCAGCTCCTCCGGACAGCGAACCGGGGAGCTGTTTTTT.

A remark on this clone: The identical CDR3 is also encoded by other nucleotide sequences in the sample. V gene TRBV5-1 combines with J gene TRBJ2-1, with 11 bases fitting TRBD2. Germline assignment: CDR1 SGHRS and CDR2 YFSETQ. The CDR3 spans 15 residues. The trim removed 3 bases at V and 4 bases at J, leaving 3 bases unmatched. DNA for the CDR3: TGCGCCAGCAGCTCCGGGACTAGCGGTTACAATGAGCAGTTCTTC. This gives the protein CASSSGTSGYNEQFF.

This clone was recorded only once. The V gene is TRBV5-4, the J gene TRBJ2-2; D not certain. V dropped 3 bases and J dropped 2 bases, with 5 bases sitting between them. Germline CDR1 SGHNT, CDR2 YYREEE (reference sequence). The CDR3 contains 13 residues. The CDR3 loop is CASSSSNTGELFF. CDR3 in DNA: TGTGCCAGCAGCTCCTCCAACACCGGGGAGCTGTTTTTT.

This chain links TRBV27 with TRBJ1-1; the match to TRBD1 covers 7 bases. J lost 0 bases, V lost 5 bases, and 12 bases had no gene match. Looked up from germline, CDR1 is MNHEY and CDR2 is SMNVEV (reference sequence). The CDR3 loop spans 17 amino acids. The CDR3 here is CASSRDAGTAMNTEAFF. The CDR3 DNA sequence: TGTGCCAGCAGTCGGGATGCCGGGACAGCCATGAACACTGAAGCTTTCTTT.